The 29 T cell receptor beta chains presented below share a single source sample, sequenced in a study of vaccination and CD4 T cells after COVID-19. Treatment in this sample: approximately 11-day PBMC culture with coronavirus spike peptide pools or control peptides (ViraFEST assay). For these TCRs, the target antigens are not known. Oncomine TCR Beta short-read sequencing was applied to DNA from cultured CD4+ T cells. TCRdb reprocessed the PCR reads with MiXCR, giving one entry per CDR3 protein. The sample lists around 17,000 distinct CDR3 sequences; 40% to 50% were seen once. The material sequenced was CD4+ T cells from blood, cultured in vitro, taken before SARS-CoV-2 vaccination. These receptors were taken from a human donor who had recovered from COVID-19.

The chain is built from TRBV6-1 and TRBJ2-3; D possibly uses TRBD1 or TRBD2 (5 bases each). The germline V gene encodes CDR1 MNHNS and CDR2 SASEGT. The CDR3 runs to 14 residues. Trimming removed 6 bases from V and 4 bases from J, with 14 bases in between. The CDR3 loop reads CASSLGPMADTQYF. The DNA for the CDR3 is TGTGCCAGCAGCTTGGGACCCATGGCAGATACGCAGTATTTT.

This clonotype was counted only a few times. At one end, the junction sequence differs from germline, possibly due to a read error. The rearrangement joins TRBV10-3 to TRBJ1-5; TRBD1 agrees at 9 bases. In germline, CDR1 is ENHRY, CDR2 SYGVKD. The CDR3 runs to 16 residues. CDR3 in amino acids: CASSSRGQGRRQPQHF. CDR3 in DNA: TGTGCCAGCAGTAGCCGTGGACAGGGGAGGAGACAGCCCCAGCATTTT.

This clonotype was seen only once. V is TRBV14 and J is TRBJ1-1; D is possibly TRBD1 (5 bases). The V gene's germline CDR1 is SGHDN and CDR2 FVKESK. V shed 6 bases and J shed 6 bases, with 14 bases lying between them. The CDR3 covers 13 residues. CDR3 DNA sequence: TGTGCCAGCAGTTCTCTTCCGGGGGCTGAAGCTTTCTTT. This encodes CASSSLPGAEAFF.

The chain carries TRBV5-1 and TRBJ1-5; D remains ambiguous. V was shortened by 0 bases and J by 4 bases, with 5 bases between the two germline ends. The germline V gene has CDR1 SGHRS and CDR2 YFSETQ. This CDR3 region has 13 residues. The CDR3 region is CASSLESNQPQHF. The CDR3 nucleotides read TGCGCCAGCAGCTTGGAATCGAATCAGCCCCAGCATTTT.

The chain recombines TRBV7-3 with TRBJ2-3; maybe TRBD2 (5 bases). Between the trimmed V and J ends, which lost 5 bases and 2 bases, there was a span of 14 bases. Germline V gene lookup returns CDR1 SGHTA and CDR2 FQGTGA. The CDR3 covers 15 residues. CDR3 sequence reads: CASSPNAGLTDTQYF. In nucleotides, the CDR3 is TGTGCCAGCAGCCCAAACGCTGGACTCACAGATACGCAGTATTTT.

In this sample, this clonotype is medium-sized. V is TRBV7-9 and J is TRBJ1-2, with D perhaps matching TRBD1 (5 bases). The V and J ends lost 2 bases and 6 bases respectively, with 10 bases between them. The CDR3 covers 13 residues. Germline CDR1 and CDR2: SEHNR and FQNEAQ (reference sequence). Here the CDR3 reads CASSLSQGDGYTF. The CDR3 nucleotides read TGTGCCAGCAGCTTAAGCCAGGGCGATGGCTACACCTTC.

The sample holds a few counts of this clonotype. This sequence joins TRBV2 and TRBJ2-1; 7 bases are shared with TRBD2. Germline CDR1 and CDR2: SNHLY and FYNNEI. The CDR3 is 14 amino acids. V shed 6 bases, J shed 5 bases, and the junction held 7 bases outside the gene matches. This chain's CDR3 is CASRQGGVNNEQFF. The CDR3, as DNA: TGTGCCAGCAGGCAGGGAGGGGTTAACAATGAGCAGTTCTTC.

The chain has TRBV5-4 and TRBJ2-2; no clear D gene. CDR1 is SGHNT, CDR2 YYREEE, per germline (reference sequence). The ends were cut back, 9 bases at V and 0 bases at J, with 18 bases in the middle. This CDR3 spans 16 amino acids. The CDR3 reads CATSTSGPSNTGELFF. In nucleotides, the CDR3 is TGTGCCACCTCGACTTCAGGCCCTTCGAACACCGGGGAGCTGTTTTTT.

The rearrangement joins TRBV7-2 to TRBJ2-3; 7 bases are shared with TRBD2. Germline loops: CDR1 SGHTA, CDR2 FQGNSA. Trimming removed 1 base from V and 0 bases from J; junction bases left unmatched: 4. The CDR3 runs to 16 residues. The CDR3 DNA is TGTGCCAGCAGCTTAGGGACTAGGGGAAGCACAGATACGCAGTATTTT. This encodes CASSLGTRGSTDTQYF.

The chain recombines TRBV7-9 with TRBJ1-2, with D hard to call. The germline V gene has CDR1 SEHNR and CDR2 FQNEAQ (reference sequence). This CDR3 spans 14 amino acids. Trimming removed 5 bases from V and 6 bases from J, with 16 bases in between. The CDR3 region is CASSRPLLWDGYTF. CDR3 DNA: TGTGCCAGCAGCCGGCCCCTGCTTTGGGATGGCTACACCTTC. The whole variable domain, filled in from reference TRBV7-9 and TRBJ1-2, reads DTGVSQNPRHKITKRGQNVTFRCDPISEHNRLYWYRQTLGQGPEFLTYFQNEAQLEKSRLLSDRFSAERPKGSFSTLEIQRTEQGDSAMYLCASSRPLLWDGYTFGSGTRLTVV.

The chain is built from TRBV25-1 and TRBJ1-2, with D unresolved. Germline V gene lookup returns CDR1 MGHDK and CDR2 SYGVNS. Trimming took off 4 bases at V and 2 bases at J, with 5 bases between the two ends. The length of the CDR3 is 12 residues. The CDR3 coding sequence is TGTGCCAGCAGTGCCACGAACTATGGCTACACCTTC. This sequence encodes CASSATNYGYTF.

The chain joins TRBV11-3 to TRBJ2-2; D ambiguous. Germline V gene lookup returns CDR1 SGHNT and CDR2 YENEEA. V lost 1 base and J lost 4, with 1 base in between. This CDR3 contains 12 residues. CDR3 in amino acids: CASSLATGELFF. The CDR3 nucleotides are TGTGCCAGCAGCTTAGCCACCGGGGAGCTGTTTTTT.

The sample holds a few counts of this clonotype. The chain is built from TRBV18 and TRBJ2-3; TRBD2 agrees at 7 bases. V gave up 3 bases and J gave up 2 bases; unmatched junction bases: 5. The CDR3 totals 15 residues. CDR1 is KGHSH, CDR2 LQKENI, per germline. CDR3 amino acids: CASSPRREFTDTQYF. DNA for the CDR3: TGTGCCAGCTCACCTAGGCGGGAGTTCACAGATACGCAGTATTTT.

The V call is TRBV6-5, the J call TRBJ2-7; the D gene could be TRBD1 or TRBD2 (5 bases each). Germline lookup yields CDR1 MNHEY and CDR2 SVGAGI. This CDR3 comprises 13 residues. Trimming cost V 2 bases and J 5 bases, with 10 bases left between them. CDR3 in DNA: TGTGCCAGCAGTTACGGGGGTGCCCACGAGCAGTACTTC. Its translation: CASSYGGAHEQYF.

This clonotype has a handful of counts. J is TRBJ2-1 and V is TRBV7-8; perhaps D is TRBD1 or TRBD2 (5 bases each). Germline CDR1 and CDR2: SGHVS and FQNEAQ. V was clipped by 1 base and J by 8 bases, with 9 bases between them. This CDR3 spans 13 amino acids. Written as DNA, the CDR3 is TGTGCCAGCAGCTTAGACCGGGGCGATGAGCAGTTCTTC. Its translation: CASSLDRGDEQFF.

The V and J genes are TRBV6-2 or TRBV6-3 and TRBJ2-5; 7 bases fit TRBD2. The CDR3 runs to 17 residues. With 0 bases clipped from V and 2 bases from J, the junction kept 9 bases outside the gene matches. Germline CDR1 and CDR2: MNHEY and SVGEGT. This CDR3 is CASSYSLPWRGQETQYF. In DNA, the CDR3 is TGTGCCAGCAGTTACTCTCTCCCTTGGCGGGGGCAAGAGACCCAGTACTTC.

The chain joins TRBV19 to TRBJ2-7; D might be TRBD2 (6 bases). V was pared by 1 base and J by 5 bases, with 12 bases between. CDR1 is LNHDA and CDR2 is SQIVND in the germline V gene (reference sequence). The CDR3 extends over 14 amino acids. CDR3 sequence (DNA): TGTGCCAGTAGTATAGGTGAACCGGGAGACGAGCAGTACTTC. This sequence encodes CASSIGEPGDEQYF.

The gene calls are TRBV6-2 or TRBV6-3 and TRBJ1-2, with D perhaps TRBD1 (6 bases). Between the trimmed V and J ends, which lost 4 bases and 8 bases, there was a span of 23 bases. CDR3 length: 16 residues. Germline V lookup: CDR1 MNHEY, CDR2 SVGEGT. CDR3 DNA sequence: TGTGCCAGCAGTTTTCCCATGACAGGCCGCGCATCAGGCTACACCTTC. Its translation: CASSFPMTGRASGYTF.

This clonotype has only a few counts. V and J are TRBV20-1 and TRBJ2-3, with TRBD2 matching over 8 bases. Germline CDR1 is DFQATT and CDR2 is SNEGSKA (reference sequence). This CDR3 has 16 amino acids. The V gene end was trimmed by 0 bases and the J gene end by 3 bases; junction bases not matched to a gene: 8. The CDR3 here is CSARDPGRARTDTQYF. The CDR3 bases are TGCAGTGCTAGAGACCCCGGGAGGGCCAGGACAGATACGCAGTATTTT.

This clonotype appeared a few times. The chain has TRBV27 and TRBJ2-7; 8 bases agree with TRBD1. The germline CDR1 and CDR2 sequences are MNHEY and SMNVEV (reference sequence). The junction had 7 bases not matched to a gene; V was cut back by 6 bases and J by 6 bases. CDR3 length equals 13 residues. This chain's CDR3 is CASRTTGAAEQYF. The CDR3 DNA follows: TGTGCCAGCAGGACGACAGGGGCCGCCGAGCAGTACTTC.

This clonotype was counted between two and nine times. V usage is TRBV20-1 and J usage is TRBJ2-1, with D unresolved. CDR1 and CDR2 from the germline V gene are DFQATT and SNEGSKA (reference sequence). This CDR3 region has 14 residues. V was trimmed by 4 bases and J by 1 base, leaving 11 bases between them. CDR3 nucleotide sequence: TGCAGTGCTAAGAGGCTAGGGTCCTACAATGAGCAGTTCTTC. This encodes CSAKRLGSYNEQFF.

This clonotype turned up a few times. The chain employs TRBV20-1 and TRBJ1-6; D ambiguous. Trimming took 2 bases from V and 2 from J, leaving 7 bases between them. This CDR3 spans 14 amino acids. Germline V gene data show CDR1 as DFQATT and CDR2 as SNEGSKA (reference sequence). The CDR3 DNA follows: TGCAGTGCTAGAATGTCAGCCTATAATTCACCCCTCCACTTT. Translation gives CSARMSAYNSPLHF.

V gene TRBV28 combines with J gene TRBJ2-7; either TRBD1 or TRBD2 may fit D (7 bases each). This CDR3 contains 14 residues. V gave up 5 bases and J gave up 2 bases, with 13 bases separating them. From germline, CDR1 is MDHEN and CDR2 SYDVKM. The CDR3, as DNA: TGTGCCAGCAGTGGAAGCGGGACAGCCTACGAGCAGTACTTC. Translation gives CASSGSGTAYEQYF. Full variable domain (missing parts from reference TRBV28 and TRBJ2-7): DVKVTQSSRYLVKRTGEKVFLECVQDMDHENMFWYRQDPGLGLRLIYFSYDVKMKEKGDIPEGYSVSREKKERFSLILESASTNQTSMYLCASSGSGTAYEQYFGPGTRLTVT.

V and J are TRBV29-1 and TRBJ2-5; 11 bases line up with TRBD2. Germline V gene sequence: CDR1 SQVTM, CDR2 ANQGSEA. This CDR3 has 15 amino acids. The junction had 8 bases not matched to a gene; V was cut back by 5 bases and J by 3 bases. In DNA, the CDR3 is TGCAGCGTTAGAGGAATAGCGGGAGGGAAAGAGACCCAGTACTTC. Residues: CSVRGIAGGKETQYF. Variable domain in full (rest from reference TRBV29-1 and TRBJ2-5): SAVISQKPSRDICQRGTSLTIQCQVDSQVTMMFWYRQQPGQSLTLIATANQGSEATYESGFVIDKFPISRPNLTFSTLTVSNMSPEDSSIYLCSVRGIAGGKETQYFGPGTRLLVL.

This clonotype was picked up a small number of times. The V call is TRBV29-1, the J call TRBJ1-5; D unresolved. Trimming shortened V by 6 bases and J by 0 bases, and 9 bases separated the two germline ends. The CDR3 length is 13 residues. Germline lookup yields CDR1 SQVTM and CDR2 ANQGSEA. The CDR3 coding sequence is TGCAGCGTAGGCGGGAATAGCAATCAGCCCCAGCATTTT. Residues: CSVGGNSNQPQHF.

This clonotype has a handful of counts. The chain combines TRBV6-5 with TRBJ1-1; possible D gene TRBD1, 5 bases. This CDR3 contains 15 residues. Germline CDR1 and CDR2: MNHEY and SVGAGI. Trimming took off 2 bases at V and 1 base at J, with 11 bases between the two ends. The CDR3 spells CASSYGGVKNTEAFF. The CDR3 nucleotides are TGTGCCAGCAGTTACGGAGGGGTCAAGAACACTGAAGCTTTCTTT.

This CDR3 is CASRPSGRTNEKLFF. CDR3 nucleotides: TGTGCCAGCAGGCCTTCAGGGCGGACTAATGAAAAACTGTTTTTT. The V gene is TRBV6-1, the J gene TRBJ1-4; the D gene is possibly TRBD1 (5 bases). CDR1 is MNHNS and CDR2 is SASEGT in the germline V gene. The V gene lost 6 bases and the J gene lost 2 bases, with 13 bases spanning the gap. This CDR3 has 15 amino acids.

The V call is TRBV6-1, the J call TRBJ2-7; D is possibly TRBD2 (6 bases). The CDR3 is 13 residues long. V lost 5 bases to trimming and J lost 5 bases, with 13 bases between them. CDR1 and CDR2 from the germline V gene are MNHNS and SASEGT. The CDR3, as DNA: TGTGCCAGCAGTCGTTCCGGACTAAACGAGCAGTACTTC. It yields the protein CASSRSGLNEQYF.

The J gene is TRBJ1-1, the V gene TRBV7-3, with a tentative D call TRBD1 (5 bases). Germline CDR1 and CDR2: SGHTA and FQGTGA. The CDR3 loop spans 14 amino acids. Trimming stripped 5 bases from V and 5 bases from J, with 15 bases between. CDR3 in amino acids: CASSRGAGSTEAFF. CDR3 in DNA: TGTGCCAGCAGCCGAGGGGCTGGTTCGACTGAAGCTTTCTTT.